These T cell receptor beta chains were read from a single sample in a study of blood T cell repertoires in COVID-19. Produced via immunoSEQ multiplex PCR; TCRdb's table is partial and in-frame only. The sample records about 160,000 clones, over 65% being singletons. The sample taken for sequencing was PBMCs or T cells enriched from blood (not recorded which). These TCRs come from a woman in her fifties or sixties who had recovered from COVID-19. Each CDR3 is given with its conserved first and last residue. D genes are given only for firm matches. Size values are once, few and many counts, or a class for expanded clones, and some rows have none.

-	TRBV14	TRBJ2-1	TRBD1	CASSQPGQKTYNEQFF	TGTGCCAGCAGCCAACCGGGACAGAAAACCTACAATGAGCAGTTCTTC
-	TRBV3-1/TRBV3-2	TRBJ2-1	-	CATSVDSPYNEQFF	TGTGCCACCTCAGTGGACTCACCATACAATGAGCAGTTCTTC
-	TRBV19	TRBJ2-1	-	CASSIDLRGLPYNEQFF	TGTGCCAGTAGTATAGATCTGCGAGGCCTACCCTACAATGAGCAGTTCTTC
-	TRBV5-6	TRBJ1-4	-	CASSRGGPPEEKLFF	TGTGCCAGCAGCCGGGGGGGCCCCCCGGAAGAAAAACTGTTTTTT
-	TRBV4-3	TRBJ2-1	TRBD2	CASSQEGGRAGEQFF	TGCGCCAGCAGCCAAGAAGGCGGGAGGGCCGGTGAGCAGTTCTTC
once	TRBV28	TRBJ1-2	-	CASSSRGYGFKGYTF	TGTGCCAGCAGTTCCCGGGGGTACGGATTCAAGGGCTACACCTTC
-	TRBV20-1	TRBJ2-3	TRBD2	CSAHERGSQYF	TGCAGTGCTCACGAGCGGGGTTCGCAGTATTTT
few	TRBV2	TRBJ2-3	-	CASTTSSDTQYF	TGTGCCAGCACAACTAGTTCAGATACGCAGTATTTT
-	TRBV18	TRBJ2-1	-	CASSRESNEQFF	TGTGCCAGCTCAAGGGAGTCCAATGAGCAGTTCTTC
-	TRBV7-9	TRBJ1-2	-	CASSTSAGYGYTF	TGTGCCAGCAGCACGTCCGCGGGCTATGGCTACACCTTC
-	TRBV18	TRBJ2-1	TRBD2	CASSRTAGTSGSNNEQFF	TGTGCCAGCTCACGGACAGCCGGGACTAGCGGGAGTAACAATGAGCAGTTCTTC
-	TRBV5-1	TRBJ2-5	-	CASSPLGGARETQYF	TGCGCCAGCAGCCCCCTTGGGGGGGCGCGAGAGACCCAGTACTTC
-	TRBV2	TRBJ2-1	-	CASWLNEQFF	TGTGCCAGCTGGCTCAATGAGCAGTTCTTC
-	TRBV19	TRBJ1-2	-	CASRRGGDYGYTF	TGTGCCAGTAGAAGGGGAGGGGACTATGGCTACACCTTC
medium-sized	TRBV7-9	TRBJ1-3	-	CASSYTGLHSSGNTIYF	TGTGCCAGCAGCTACACGGGACTCCACTCCTCTGGAAACACCATATATTTT
-	TRBV18	TRBJ2-2	-	CASSPREGGSTGELFF	TGTGCCAGCTCACCACGAGAGGGTGGCAGCACCGGGGAGCTGTTTTTT
-	TRBV6-5	TRBJ2-6	-	CATSTFGGANVLTF	TGTGCCACCTCGACTTTCGGGGGGGCCAACGTCCTGACTTTC
-	TRBV27	TRBJ1-6	-	CASSRYYSYNSPLHF	TGTGCCAGCTCGCGGTACTACTCCTATAATTCACCCCTCCACTTT
-	TRBV9	TRBJ2-3	-	CASSEGVFRTDTQYF	TGTGCCAGCAGCGAGGGGGTTTTCCGCACAGATACGCAGTATTTT
-	TRBV12-3/TRBV12-4	TRBJ1-1	-	CASSLMGGTEAFF	TGTGCCAGCAGTTTGATGGGGGGGACTGAAGCTTTCTTT
-	TRBV29-1	TRBJ2-2	-	CSVELVGENTGELFF	TGCAGCGTTGAATTAGTCGGGGAGAACACCGGGGAGCTGTTTTTT
-	TRBV12-3/TRBV12-4	TRBJ1-1	-	CASSSIPSRAFF	TGTGCCAGCAGCTCAATCCCCTCTCGGGCTTTCTTT
-	TRBV25-1	TRBJ2-1	TRBD2	CASSPGVAGDILGEQFF	TGTGCCAGCAGTCCCGGGGTAGCGGGGGACATCTTAGGTGAGCAGTTCTTC
-	TRBV28	TRBJ1-1	TRBD1	CASSRNRDRSNTEAFF	TGTGCCAGCAGTCGGAATCGGGACAGATCGAACACTGAAGCTTTCTTT
-	TRBV7-9	TRBJ1-6	TRBD1	CAPGRAQGFPPLHF	TGTGCCCCGGGCCGGGCACAGGGGTTTCCACCCCTCCACTTT
-	TRBV30	TRBJ2-1	-	CAWSRLDEQFF	TGTGCCTGGAGCAGACTGGATGAGCAGTTCTTC
-	TRBV19	TRBJ1-5	-	CASSIGPGESNQPQHF	TGTGCCAGTAGTATAGGGCCAGGGGAAAGCAATCAGCCCCAGCATTTT
-	TRBV28	TRBJ1-1	-	CASSRGGLFTEAFF	TGTGCCAGCAGCCGGGGGGGACTCTTCACTGAAGCTTTCTTT
-	TRBV30	TRBJ2-4	TRBD2	CAWKIGGENIQYF	TGTGCCTGGAAAATCGGGGGGGAAAACATTCAGTACTTC
-	TRBV9	TRBJ1-6	-	CASTDADSYNSPLHF	TGTGCCAGCACCGATGCAGACTCCTATAATTCACCCCTCCACTTT
-	TRBV6-1	TRBJ1-1	-	CASSPTYEAFF	TGTGCCAGCAGCCCCACCTATGAAGCTTTCTTT
-	TRBV9	TRBJ1-4	-	CASSVAGEKLFF	TGTGCCAGCAGCGTAGCAGGGGAAAAACTGTTTTTT
once	TRBV7-9	TRBJ2-5	TRBD1	CASTPTGGRETQYF	TGTGCCAGCACCCCGACAGGGGGCAGGGAGACCCAGTACTTC
few	TRBV4-3	TRBJ1-5	TRBD1	CASSQEAGQGSQPQHF	TGCGCCAGCAGCCAAGAGGCGGGACAGGGTTCTCAGCCCCAGCATTTT
-	TRBV3-1/TRBV3-2	TRBJ2-5	TRBD2	CASTQTSGGMQTQYF	TGTGCCAGCACGCAGACTAGCGGGGGAATGCAGACCCAGTACTTC
-	TRBV5-1	TRBJ2-1	TRBD2	CASSFTSGTYNEQFF	TGCGCCAGCAGCTTTACTAGCGGAACTTACAATGAGCAGTTCTTC
-	TRBV11-2	TRBJ2-5	-	CASRFLSGVQETQYF	TGTGCCAGCAGGTTCCTCAGCGGAGTCCAAGAGACCCAGTACTTC
few	TRBV2	TRBJ2-1	-	CATLEGVNEQFF	TGTGCCACCCTCGAGGGGGTCAATGAGCAGTTCTTC
-	TRBV5-1	TRBJ2-3	TRBD2	CASRTSGVSTDTQYF	TGCGCCAGTCGGACTAGCGGGGTGAGCACAGATACGCAGTATTTT
-	TRBV9	TRBJ2-1	TRBD2	CASSVRLAGGYNEQFF	TGTGCCAGCAGCGTACGACTAGCGGGGGGGTACAATGAGCAGTTCTTC
-	TRBV27	TRBJ1-1	-	CASSSWGAEAFF	TGTGCCAGCAGCTCGTGGGGAGCTGAAGCTTTCTTT
-	TRBV10-2	TRBJ2-1	TRBD2	CASMAASGDIYNEQFF	TGCGCCAGCATGGCGGCTAGCGGGGATATTTACAATGAGCAGTTCTTC
-	TRBV6-2/TRBV6-3	TRBJ2-4	-	CASSSRWEAVAKNIQYF	TGTGCCAGCAGTTCTCGGTGGGAAGCGGTAGCCAAAAACATTCAGTACTTC
-	TRBV5-1	TRBJ1-5	-	CASSLSDSSNQPQHF	TGCGCCAGCAGCTTGTCGGACAGTAGCAATCAGCCCCAGCATTTT
few	TRBV4-3	TRBJ1-3	-	CASSQAHEQGRYTIYF	TGCGCCAGCAGCCAAGCCCACGAACAGGGAAGATACACCATATATTTT
-	TRBV6-5	TRBJ1-3	-	CASTPTGFSGNTIYF	TGTGCCAGCACCCCGACAGGTTTCTCTGGAAACACCATATATTTT
once	TRBV5-1	TRBJ2-5	TRBD1	CASSRDRDQETQYF	TGCGCCAGCAGCAGGGACAGGGACCAAGAGACCCAGTACTTC